These 21 T cell receptor beta chains share one sample of origin, sequenced in a study of CD8 T cells in Susac syndrome. About 0.45 to 1 ug RNA was reverse transcribed with random hexamers. TCRdb itself ran the immunoSEQ multiplex PCR reads through MiXCR, one entry per CDR3 protein. The sample includes about 120,000 distinct CDR3 sequences, 94% of them seen just once. The sample comprised CD4+ T cells from PBMCs. These receptors originate from a human donor in good health.

The V call is TRBV6-2 or TRBV6-3, the J call TRBJ2-1, with D uncertain. Germline V CDR1 and CDR2: MNHEY, SVGEGT. Deletions cut 6 bases from V and 6 bases from J, with 18 bases between. The CDR3 extends over 15 amino acids. CDR3 loop: CASSPQSPFLNEQFF. The CDR3, as DNA: TGTGCCAGCAGCCCACAGTCCCCTTTTCTCAATGAGCAGTTCTTC.

The chain recombines TRBV29-1 with TRBJ2-3; maybe TRBD1 (5 bases). Germline CDR1 is SQVTM and CDR2 is ANQGSEA. This CDR3 is 13 amino acids long. V lost 7 bases and J 3 bases, leaving 14 bases between the germline ends. CDR3: CSGGRVLTDTQYF. The CDR3 nucleotides read TGCAGCGGGGGCCGGGTATTGACAGATACGCAGTATTTT.

This clonotype appeared once. The chain links TRBV18 to TRBJ1-2; D is unresolved. This CDR3 is 11 amino acids long. With 5 bases removed from V and 13 bases from J, the gap between germline ends came to 14 bases. Per the germline V gene, CDR1 is KGHSH and CDR2 is LQKENI. CDR3 residues: CASSSEAYLTF. The CDR3 DNA reads as TGTGCCAGCTCATCAGAGGCGTACCTCACCTTC.

This chain uses TRBV27 with TRBJ1-1; D not certain. The length of the CDR3 is 13 residues. V lost 3 bases to trimming and J lost 1 base, with 6 bases between them. CDR1 and CDR2 (germline): MNHEY, SMNVEV (reference sequence). DNA for the CDR3: TGTGCCAGCAGTTTTACCGGGAACACTGAAGCTTTCTTT. Protein: CASSFTGNTEAFF.

The chain carries TRBV12-3 or TRBV12-4 and TRBJ2-2; 8 nucleotides line up with TRBD1. Trimming cost V 7 bases and J 2 bases; bases outside gene matches: 9. The CDR3 has 16 amino acids. In DNA, the CDR3 is TGTGCCAGCAACCTACAGGGGGTTGGAAACACCGGGGAGCTGTTTTTT. As protein: CASNLQGVGNTGELFF.

This clonotype was detected only once. The genes are TRBV2 and TRBJ2-3, with 10 bases identical to TRBD2. Germline lookup yields CDR1 SNHLY and CDR2 FYNNEI. The junction had 7 bases not matched to a gene; V was cut back by 4 bases and J by 6 bases. The CDR3 covers 15 residues. CDR3 coding DNA: TGTGCCAGCAGTGCCCTAGCGGGGGACGGCGATACGCAGTATTTT. Protein product: CASSALAGDGDTQYF.

The table lists this clonotype with a count of one. This chain uses TRBV18 with TRBJ2-1, with 13 bases that match TRBD2. The trim removed 8 bases at V and 4 bases at J, leaving 2 bases unmatched. The CDR3 is 14 residues long. Germline CDR1 KGHSH, CDR2 LQKENI. CDR3 residues: CASGTSGDYNEQFF. CDR3 nucleotide sequence: TGTGCCAGCGGGACTAGCGGGGATTACAATGAGCAGTTCTTC. The full variable domain, with the rest looked up from reference TRBV18 and TRBJ2-1, is NAGVMQNPRHLVRRRGQEARLRCSPMKGHSHVYWYRQLPEEGLKFMVYLQKENIIDESGMPKERFSAEFPKEGPSILRIQQVVRGDSAAYFCASGTSGDYNEQFFGPGTRLTVL.

The rearrangement links TRBV9 to TRBJ2-7; 10 nucleotides line up with TRBD2. This CDR3 region has 15 residues. The germline V gene has CDR1 SGDLS and CDR2 YYNGEE. V lost 2 bases, J lost 1 base, and 3 bases stayed unmatched. CDR3 loop: CASSVGLALSYEQYF. The CDR3 DNA follows: TGTGCCAGCAGCGTGGGACTAGCGCTTTCCTACGAGCAGTACTTC.

This clonotype was seen just once. The chain links TRBV2 to TRBJ2-7, with D maybe TRBD2 (5 bases). From germline, CDR1 is SNHLY and CDR2 FYNNEI. The CDR3 runs to 16 residues. Trimming left V 5 bases short and J 0 bases short, with 17 bases between. CDR3 nucleotide sequence: TGTGCCAGCAGTCCGCTTGGGAGATCAAGCTCCTACGAGCAGTACTTC. Amino acid sequence: CASSPLGRSSSYEQYF.

The CDR3 here is CASSLVRRTFPYNEQFF. DNA for the CDR3: TGTGCCAGCAGCCTGGTGAGGAGGACATTTCCCTACAATGAGCAGTTCTTC. The V and J genes are TRBV5-4 and TRBJ2-1; D may correspond to TRBD1 or TRBD2 (5 bases each). V gave up 4 bases and J gave up 2 bases, with 19 bases separating them. CDR3 length: 17 amino acids. Per germline, CDR1 SGHNT and CDR2 YYREEE (reference sequence).

This chain links TRBV29-1 with TRBJ1-2, with no clear D. The germline V and J ends were trimmed by 3 bases and 8 bases, with 4 bases remaining between them. CDR1 and CDR2 from the germline V gene are SQVTM and ANQGSEA. This CDR3 is 9 amino acids long. In DNA form, the CDR3 reads TGCAGCGTTGAGGAGGGCTACACCTTC. It is translated as CSVEEGYTF.

This clonotype was recorded only once. This chain uses TRBV7-2 with TRBJ2-1; no definite D call. This CDR3 has 13 amino acids. CDR1 and CDR2 from the germline V gene are SGHTA and FQGNSA. The germline V and J ends were trimmed by 4 bases and 10 bases, with 14 bases remaining between them. CDR3 loop: CASSSPLWREQFF. CDR3 DNA sequence: TGTGCCAGCAGCTCACCATTATGGCGGGAGCAGTTCTTC.

J is TRBJ2-5 and V is TRBV29-1, with 7 bases identical to TRBD2. The V gene's germline CDR1 is SQVTM and CDR2 ANQGSEA. V lost 5 bases and J lost 3; bases outside the gene matches: 6. The CDR3 covers 13 residues. CDR3 in DNA: TGCAGCGTTTTCCTAGCGGACAAAGAGACCCAGTACTTC. It yields the protein CSVFLADKETQYF.

This sequence joins TRBV4-1 and TRBJ2-7; 8 bases line up with TRBD1. CDR3 size: 15 residues. The V and J ends lost 1 base and 3 bases, in that order; junction bases with no gene match: 5. Germline assignment: CDR1 MGHRA and CDR2 YSYEKL. This CDR3 is CASSQGRDRIYEQYF. CDR3 DNA sequence: TGCGCCAGCAGCCAAGGCCGGGACAGGATCTACGAGCAGTACTTC.

The chain links TRBV5-4 to TRBJ2-5, with 8 bases identical to TRBD2. Trimming took 4 bases from V and 0 from J; bases not matched to a gene: 8. The germline V gene encodes CDR1 SGHNT and CDR2 YYREEE (reference sequence). The length of the CDR3 is 16 residues. CDR3 residues: CASSPTSGGYQETQYF. In nucleotides, the CDR3 is TGTGCCAGCAGCCCTACTAGCGGTGGTTACCAAGAGACCCAGTACTTC.

The rearrangement links TRBV6-5 to TRBJ2-5; D perhaps matches TRBD1 (6 bases). In germline, CDR1 is MNHEY, CDR2 SVGAGI. CDR3 size: 13 residues. Trimming took 3 bases from V and 5 from J, leaving 10 bases between them. The CDR3 loop reads CASSYPGVETQYF. The CDR3 DNA reads as TGTGCCAGCAGTTATCCAGGGGTTGAGACCCAGTACTTC.

The chain joins TRBV3-1 to TRBJ1-5, with 10 nucleotides matching TRBD1. The CDR3 length is 15 residues. The germline gives CDR1 LGHDT, CDR2 YNNKEL (reference sequence). V lost 2 bases to trimming and J lost 8 bases; unmatched junction nucleotides: 6. The CDR3 nucleotides read TGTGCCAGCAGCCAACGTGCCGGGACAGGGGAGCCCCAGCATTTT. It yields the protein CASSQRAGTGEPQHF.

This chain uses TRBV14 with TRBJ2-2; 13 nucleotides agree with TRBD2. Trimming at V came to 4 bases and at J to 4 bases, leaving 15 bases not matched to a gene. The CDR3 is 20 residues long. Per the germline V gene, CDR1 is SGHDN and CDR2 is FVKESK. CDR3 DNA sequence: TGTGCCAGCAGCCGAGATCGGACTAGCGGGAGCCCTTACCGCACCGGGGAGCTGTTTTTT. Protein product: CASSRDRTSGSPYRTGELFF.

V is TRBV7-2 and J is TRBJ2-7; D possibly corresponds to TRBD2 (6 bases). CDR3 length equals 15 residues. Trimming pared 0 bases from V and 2 bases from J, leaving 11 bases between. Germline V CDR1 and CDR2: SGHTA, FQGNSA. This CDR3 reads CASSLASGRTYEQYF. The CDR3, as DNA: TGTGCCAGCAGCTTAGCTAGCGGAAGGACCTACGAGCAGTACTTC.

V and J are TRBV7-8 and TRBJ2-3; D is uncertain. V shed 1 base and J shed 1 base, with 12 bases lying between them. CDR3 size: 16 residues. Germline CDR1 SGHVS, CDR2 FQNEAQ. The CDR3 DNA follows: TGTGCCAGCAGCTTAGTGCGTTGGATCGGCACAGATACGCAGTATTTT. It codes for CASSLVRWIGTDTQYF.

This chain connects TRBV29-1 to TRBJ2-2, with a weak D call TRBD1 (5 bases). The length of the CDR3 is 12 residues. V lost 7 bases to trimming and J lost 6 bases, with 12 bases between them. Per the germline V gene, CDR1 is SQVTM and CDR2 is ANQGSEA. The CDR3 protein is CSARTGPGELFF. DNA of the CDR3: TGCAGCGCCCGCACAGGACCCGGGGAGCTGTTTTTT.